One sample yielded the 11 T cell receptor beta chains listed below, sequenced in a study of vaccination effects on CD4 cells after COVID-19 (dated 2022 in TCRdb). Antigen specificity for these receptors is unknown. The ViraFEST assay stimulated PBMC with viral peptide pools and then used TCR sequencing to identify antigen-specific CD4+ T cell clonotypes by expansion. After less than eleven days of culture, CD4+ T cells were isolated with the EasySep CD4+ T cell isolation kit. Healthy vaccine recipients had no prior SARS-CoV-2 infection, confirmed by negative nucleocapsid antibodies before and after vaccination. Preparation of the library involved the immunoSEQ multiplex PCR assay. Entries here come from immuneACCESS through TCRdb and include only in-frame sequences with V and J called. Some clones fail to appear in such tables; in the studies checked, an unresolved V gene covers under half of the shortfall, and the cause of the remainder is unknown. The table for this sample lists around 55,000 clones; approximately 70% of them were counted only once. The top ten hold 15% to 20% of the sample.

Material: CD4+ T cells from PBMCs cultured with SARS-CoV-2 spike peptides, obtained before COVID-19 vaccination. The cell subset or site label on this specimen signifies: SARS-CoV-2 spike overlapping peptide pool stimulation. These receptors were collected from a human donor who received a COVID-19 vaccine.

This clone was counted between two and nine times. The chain employs TRBV5-5 and TRBJ1-2; D uncertain. This CDR3 comprises 16 residues. Per the germline V gene, CDR1 is SGHKS and CDR2 is YYEKEE (reference sequence). The V end lost 0 bases, the J end lost 3 bases, and 15 bases lay between the germline ends. The CDR3 is CASSLEWENLHYGYTF. CDR3 in DNA: TGTGCCAGCAGCTTGGAATGGGAAAACCTCCACTATGGCTACACCTTC.

The CDR3 sequence: CASSQEVRVGYGYTF. The DNA for the CDR3 is TGTGCCAGCAGCCAAGAGGTCCGGGTTGGCTATGGCTACACCTTC. The rearrangement links TRBV4-2 to TRBJ1-2; D is undetermined. The length of the CDR3 is 15 residues. The germline V gene has CDR1 LGHNA and CDR2 YNFKEQ. Trimming took off 0 bases at V and 4 bases at J, with 12 bases between the two ends.

The rearrangement links TRBV7-9 to TRBJ1-1; the D gene is possibly TRBD1 (5 bases). V lost 2 bases, J lost 4 bases, and 20 bases lay in between. The CDR3 runs to 17 residues. CDR1 and CDR2 from the germline V gene are SEHNR and FQNEAQ (reference sequence). CDR3 sequence (DNA): TGTGCCAGCAGCTTAAGTGAGCTCAGGGTCTCGAGCACTGAAGCTTTCTTT. Translated: CASSLSELRVSSTEAFF.

The J gene is TRBJ1-2, the V gene TRBV15; D gene ambiguous. Trimming took 0 bases from V and 4 from J, leaving 12 bases between them. The CDR3 is 15 residues long. CDR1 is LNHNV and CDR2 is YYDKDF in the germline V gene (reference sequence). The CDR3: CATSRDLVVGYGYTF. The CDR3 region has the DNA TGTGCCACCAGCAGAGATCTAGTTGTGGGCTATGGCTACACCTTC.

The rearrangement links TRBV6-2 or TRBV6-3 to TRBJ1-1, with TRBD1 matching 7 bases. Germline V CDR1 and CDR2: MNHEY, SVGEGT. Trimming took 5 bases from V and 5 from J; bases not matched to a gene: 5. The CDR3 has 13 residues. CDR3 coding DNA: TGTGCCAGCAGTCGGGACAGTAGGACTGAAGCTTTCTTT. Translated, it gives CASSRDSRTEAFF.

This clone occurred a few times. The chain combines TRBV18 with TRBJ2-7, with 14 positions matching TRBD2. CDR3 length: 17 residues. V gave up 4 bases and J gave up 0 bases; unmatched junction bases: 5. Per the germline V gene, CDR1 is KGHSH and CDR2 is LQKENI. CDR3: CASSLGTSGGYSYEQYF. CDR3 nucleotides: TGTGCCAGCTCACTCGGGACTAGCGGGGGCTACTCCTACGAGCAGTACTTC. The full variable domain, rest sourced from reference TRBV18 and TRBJ2-7, is NAGVMQNPRHLVRRRGQEARLRCSPMKGHSHVYWYRQLPEEGLKFMVYLQKENIIDESGMPKERFSAEFPKEGPSILRIQQVVRGDSAAYFCASSLGTSGGYSYEQYFGPGTRLTVT.

This clone was picked up a small number of times. CDR3 amino acids: CASSLVAGVADTQYF. Here the CDR3 DNA reads TGTGCCAGCAGCTTGGTAGCGGGGGTGGCAGATACGCAGTATTTT. The V gene is TRBV7-2, the J gene TRBJ2-3; 9 positions match TRBD2. The CDR3 extends over 15 amino acids. The V and J ends lost 3 bases and 4 bases, in that order; junction bases with no gene match: 5. The germline V gene encodes CDR1 SGHTA and CDR2 FQGNSA.

V usage is TRBV18 and J usage is TRBJ2-7; 10 nucleotides line up with TRBD2. Germline V gene data show CDR1 as KGHSH and CDR2 as LQKENI. This CDR3 region has 16 residues. V trimming: 3 bases; J trimming: 2 bases; junction bases outside the gene matches: 7. As DNA, the CDR3 is TGTGCCAGCTCACCGTGGACTAGCGGCAACCCCTACGAGCAGTACTTC. It specifies CASSPWTSGNPYEQYF.

The rearrangement joins TRBV3-1 (or the pseudogene TRBV3-2) to TRBJ2-3, with D unclear. The V end lost 6 bases, the J end lost 7 bases, and 11 bases lay between the germline ends. The germline gives CDR1 LGHDT, CDR2 YNNKEL (reference sequence). The CDR3 loop spans 12 amino acids. This CDR3 is CASSVKGHTQYF. The CDR3 DNA follows: TGTGCCAGCAGTGTCAAAGGACATACGCAGTATTTT.

The V gene is TRBV28, the J gene TRBJ1-2, with D tentatively TRBD1 (6 bases). The CDR3 has 13 amino acids. Trimming left V 4 bases short and J 5 bases short, with 11 bases between. Germline loops: CDR1 MDHEN, CDR2 SYDVKM. CDR3 nucleotide sequence: TGTGCCAGCAGTTCCAGGGGCCTTTATGGCTACACCTTC. Residues: CASSSRGLYGYTF.

V usage is TRBV3-1 (or the pseudogene TRBV3-2) and J usage is TRBJ2-3; D is possibly TRBD2 (6 bases). CDR1 LGHDT and CDR2 YNNKEL come from the germline V gene (reference sequence). CDR3 length: 16 residues. V lost 4 bases and J 4 bases, leaving 18 bases between the germline ends. The CDR3 spells CASSPRAGLSADTQYF. The CDR3 DNA reads as TGTGCCAGCAGCCCCCGCGCGGGGCTGAGCGCAGATACGCAGTATTTT.